These 11 T cell receptor beta chains were sequenced from one sample in a study of blood T cell repertoires in COVID-19. Here immunoSEQ multiplex PCR was the method, and the copy in TCRdb shows in-frame clones only, minus some. In the table there are approximately 150,000 clones, 65% to 90% of which are singletons. The sample was peripheral blood. These receptors were collected from a man aged 70 or older with acute or convalescent COVID-19.

This rearrangement joins TRBV6-5 to TRBJ1-6; no firm D call. CDR1 and CDR2 from the germline V gene are MNHEY and SVGAGI. Trimming removed 7 bases from V and 5 bases from J, with 15 bases in between. The CDR3 sequence is 15 residues long. The CDR3 nucleotides are TGTGCCAGCAAGAGGGCTGGACCAAATAATTCACCCCTCCACTTT. Translation gives CASKRAGPNNSPLHF.

The CDR3 reads CASSREQATNEKLFF. CDR3 in DNA: TGCGCCAGCAGCCGAGAGCAGGCAACTAATGAAAAACTGTTTTTT. This chain links TRBV4-3 with TRBJ1-4; D is undetermined. Germline loops: CDR1 LGHNA, CDR2 YSLEER. The CDR3 is 15 residues long. V was trimmed by 4 bases and J by 0 bases, leaving 9 bases between them.

This clone was counted a single time. The rearrangement uses TRBV19 and TRBJ2-7; D perhaps matches TRBD1 (5 bases). Trimming removed 6 bases at V and 1 base at J, with 13 bases between. This CDR3 spans 14 amino acids. From germline, CDR1 is LNHDA and CDR2 SQIVND (reference sequence). This CDR3 is CASSRTQRSYEQYF. Here the CDR3 DNA reads TGTGCCAGTAGCAGGACACAACGGTCCTACGAGCAGTACTTC.

The rearrangement joins TRBV2 to TRBJ2-1; 12 bases are a match to TRBD2. The CDR3 is 15 amino acids. V shed 4 bases and J 4 bases; nucleotides not matched to a gene: 2. CDR1 is SNHLY and CDR2 is FYNNEI in the germline V gene. CDR3 region: CASSGTSGVYNEQFF. The CDR3 bases are TGTGCCAGCAGTGGGACTAGCGGGGTGTACAATGAGCAGTTCTTC. Variable domain in full (rest from reference TRBV2 and TRBJ2-1): EPEVTQTPSHQVTQMGQEVILRCVPISNHLYFYWYRQILGQKVEFLVSFYNNEISEKSEIFDDQFSVERPDGSNFTLKIRSTKLEDSAMYFCASSGTSGVYNEQFFGPGTRLTVL.

This chain connects TRBV3-1 (or the pseudogene TRBV3-2) to TRBJ2-7; 10 bases are a match to TRBD2. CDR1 LGHDT and CDR2 YNNKEL come from the germline V gene (reference sequence). Trimming removed 2 bases from V and 1 base from J; junction bases left unmatched: 5. This CDR3 has 16 residues. This CDR3 is CASSQFTSGNSYEQYF. CDR3 DNA: TGTGCCAGCAGCCAATTTACTAGCGGGAATTCCTACGAGCAGTACTTC.

The V and J genes are TRBV11-2 and TRBJ2-2; 8 positions agree with TRBD1. Germline CDR1 reads SGHAT; CDR2 reads FQNNGV. V shed 3 bases, J shed 9 bases, and the junction held 6 bases outside the gene matches. This CDR3 is built from 14 residues. This CDR3 is CASSFRGQVRELFF. The DNA for the CDR3 is TGTGCCAGCAGCTTCAGGGGGCAGGTCCGGGAGCTGTTTTTT.

This chain uses TRBV7-3 with TRBJ2-1; 8 bases agree with TRBD1. V lost 5 bases to trimming and J lost 9 bases; unmatched junction nucleotides: 9. This CDR3 has 14 residues. Germline lookup yields CDR1 SGHTA and CDR2 FQGTGA. The DNA of the CDR3 is TGTGCCAGCAGCCCCAATCAGGGGGCCCGTGAGCAGTTCTTC. It yields the protein CASSPNQGAREQFF.

This clone was picked up a small number of times. The chain recombines TRBV28 with TRBJ1-5; D call uncertain. Germline V CDR1 and CDR2: MDHEN, SYDVKM. The CDR3 has 16 amino acids. Trimming stripped 2 bases from V and 2 bases from J, with 13 bases between. Written as DNA, the CDR3 is TGTGCCAGCAGTTTACGGGCGGGTCCGGGCAATCAGCCCCAGCATTTT. Protein: CASSLRAGPGNQPQHF.

This clone was seen once. The CDR3 nucleotides read TGTGCCAGCAGCGTAGGTCAAGATACGCAGTATTTT. Protein: CASSVGQDTQYF. The chain combines TRBV9 with TRBJ2-3; D gene unclear. Deletions cut 0 bases from V and 5 bases from J, with 4 bases between. The CDR3 sequence is 12 residues long. CDR1 and CDR2 (germline): SGDLS, YYNGEE.

The CDR3 DNA reads as TGCAGCGTTGTAGTACAGGGGTTCCCCTACGAGCAGTACTTC. It encodes CSVVVQGFPYEQYF. This sequence joins TRBV29-1 and TRBJ2-7, with 7 bases matching TRBD1. Germline V CDR1 and CDR2: SQVTM, ANQGSEA. With V trimmed by 4 bases and J by 2 bases, 8 bases remained unmatched. The CDR3 covers 14 residues.

The chain uses TRBV25-1 and TRBJ2-1; 11 bases match TRBD2. The germline CDR1 and CDR2 sequences are MGHDK and SYGVNS. Trimming cost V 5 bases and J 6 bases; bases outside gene matches: 12. CDR3 length: 17 residues. CDR3 loop: CASSPNLLAGAGNEQFF. The CDR3 DNA reads TGTGCCAGCAGTCCGAATCTACTAGCGGGAGCGGGCAATGAGCAGTTCTTC.